One sample yielded the 14 T cell receptor beta chains listed below, sequenced in a study of neurological immune-mediated disorders. TCRdb independently ran MiXCR on the 5' RACE reads; one entry per CDR3 protein. Of over 25,000 distinct CDR3 sequences in the sample, roughly an eighth were seen once. The sample taken for sequencing was PBMCs. These receptors were obtained from a woman aged 55-69 years in good health.

There are a few counts of this clonotype. The chain links TRBV18 to TRBJ2-6, with a tentative D call TRBD1 (5 bases). CDR3 length: 17 amino acids. With 5 bases removed from V and 5 bases from J, the gap between germline ends came to 19 bases. Germline V gene sequence: CDR1 KGHSH, CDR2 LQKENI. The chain's CDR3 is CASSTRQGGSRANVLTF. Written as DNA, the CDR3 is TGTGCCAGCTCAACCCGGCAGGGTGGGTCTAGGGCCAACGTCCTGACTTTC.

This clonotype was counted many times. The J gene is TRBJ1-2, the V gene TRBV5-5; D not resolved. CDR1 is SGHKS, CDR2 YYEKEE, per germline (reference sequence). V lost 3 bases and J 8 bases, leaving 29 bases between the germline ends. The CDR3 extends over 18 amino acids. Here the CDR3 DNA reads TGTGCCAGCAGCTCAACTCCCTTTCCCGGGTCCTCCAATGGGGGCTACACCTTC. It yields the protein CASSSTPFPGSSNGGYTF.

This clonotype was recorded many times. The V and J genes are TRBV12-3 or TRBV12-4 and TRBJ1-5; no clear D. Trimming stripped 6 bases from V and 6 bases from J, with 6 bases between. CDR3 length: 11 amino acids. The CDR3 loop is CASSRGQPQHF. Here the CDR3 DNA reads TGTGCCAGCAGCCGTGGTCAGCCCCAGCATTTT.

This clonotype was recorded many times. The chain links TRBV20-1 to TRBJ2-3; 7 nucleotides line up with TRBD2. The CDR3 extends over 15 amino acids. The J segment lost 6 bases and the V segment lost 0 bases, leaving 9 bases of the junction unmatched. The germline V gene has CDR1 DFQATT and CDR2 SNEGSKA (reference sequence). The CDR3 DNA follows: TGCAGTGCTAGAGATCTCCGTGGGGGGGTCGATACGCAGTATTTT. Translating it yields CSARDLRGGVDTQYF.

The gene calls are TRBV5-1 and TRBJ2-1; D might be TRBD2 (6 bases). The V gene's germline CDR1 is SGHRS and CDR2 YFSETQ. V was cut by 0 bases and J by 5 bases, with 18 bases left in between. This CDR3 spans 17 amino acids. In nucleotides, the CDR3 is TGCGCCAGCAGCTTGGGCTCCCTGTTAGGACTAAACAATGAGCAGTTCTTC. Translating it yields CASSLGSLLGLNNEQFF.

This clonotype was counted ten times or more. The chain uses TRBV5-1 and TRBJ1-1; D is ambiguous. V was clipped by 0 bases and J by 1 base, with 7 bases between them. This CDR3 has 14 amino acids. The germline gives CDR1 SGHRS, CDR2 YFSETQ. For the CDR3, the DNA is TGCGCCAGCAGCTTGGAGGTCAGGAACACTGAAGCTTTCTTT. This sequence encodes CASSLEVRNTEAFF.

This clonotype occurred many times. The chain has TRBV20-1 and TRBJ2-2; 11 nucleotides match TRBD2. Trimming at V came to 2 bases and at J to 1 base, leaving 0 bases not matched to a gene. The CDR3 contains 15 residues. Germline-derived CDR1 and CDR2 are DFQATT and SNEGSKA (reference sequence). CDR3: CSARTSGGNTGELFF. Here the CDR3 DNA reads TGCAGTGCTAGAACTAGCGGGGGGAACACCGGGGAGCTGTTTTTT.

The gene calls are TRBV5-1 and TRBJ2-7; maybe TRBD2 (6 bases). Germline V gene lookup returns CDR1 SGHRS and CDR2 YFSETQ. The CDR3 sequence is 14 residues long. V lost 2 bases and J lost 11, with 20 bases in between. The CDR3 loop is CASSFVATGEEKYF. The CDR3 bases are TGCGCCAGCAGCTTCGTAGCAACGGGGGAAGAGAAGTACTTC.

This chain's CDR3 is CASSIGRLGNEQFF. In DNA form, the CDR3 reads TGTGCCAGTAGTATAGGGAGGCTGGGCAATGAGCAGTTCTTC. The J gene is TRBJ2-1, the V gene TRBV19; tentative D call: TRBD2 (5 bases). Germline-derived CDR1 and CDR2 are LNHDA and SQIVND (reference sequence). V lost 1 base to trimming and J lost 6 bases, with 10 bases between them. The CDR3 has 14 residues. Full variable domain (rest looked up from reference TRBV19 and TRBJ2-1): DGGITQSPKYLFRKEGQNVTLSCEQNLNHDAMYWYRQDPGQGLRLIYYSQIVNDFQKGDIAEGYSVSREKKESFPLTVTSAQKNPTAFYLCASSIGRLGNEQFFGPGTRLTVL.

This clonotype was recorded many times. The chain couples TRBV5-5 to TRBJ2-1, with D tentatively TRBD1 (6 bases). Looked up from germline, CDR1 is SGHKS and CDR2 is YYEKEE (reference sequence). This CDR3 spans 13 amino acids. V gave up 6 bases and J gave up 10 bases, with 17 bases separating them. The CDR3 sequence is CASTLRVDREQFF. The DNA of the CDR3 is TGTGCCAGCACCCTGCGGGTTGACAGGGAGCAGTTCTTC. Supplemented by reference TRBV5-5 and TRBJ2-1, the full variable domain reads DAGVTQSPTHLIKTRGQQVTLRCSPISGHKSVSWYQQVLGQGPQFIFQYYEKEERGRGNFPDRFSARQFPNYSSELNVNALLLGDSALYLCASTLRVDREQFFGPGTRLTVL.

The rearrangement links TRBV27 to TRBJ2-3; possibly TRBD1 or TRBD2 for D (6 bases each). The germline CDR1 and CDR2 sequences are MNHEY and SMNVEV (reference sequence). Trimming left V 5 bases short and J 3 bases short, with 18 bases between. The length of the CDR3 is 16 residues. CDR3: CASSEAGGPPTDTQYF. The CDR3 bases are TGTGCCAGCAGTGAGGCTGGGGGGCCCCCGACAGATACGCAGTATTTT.

The table lists this clonotype with many counts. This sequence joins TRBV10-3 and TRBJ1-2; the D is unclear. V was pared by 4 bases and J by 3 bases, with 3 bases between. CDR1 is ENHRY, CDR2 SYGVKD, per germline. CDR3 length: 11 residues. CDR3 bases: TGTGCCATCAGTGCTCACTATGGCTACACCTTC. It specifies CAISAHYGYTF.

This clonotype has at least ten counts. The chain joins TRBV7-2 to TRBJ2-3; 11 bases align to TRBD2. Germline values: CDR1 SGHTA, CDR2 FQGNSA. V was clipped by 4 bases and J by 8 bases; unmatched bases: 5. This CDR3 is built from 14 residues. CDR3 region: CASSSKTSGVTQYF. In DNA, the CDR3 is TGTGCCAGCAGCTCGAAGACTAGCGGGGTTACGCAGTATTTT.

The table lists this clonotype with a few counts. The rearrangement uses TRBV20-1 and TRBJ1-1; tentatively, D is TRBD1 (6 bases). Germline lookup yields CDR1 DFQATT and CDR2 SNEGSKA (reference sequence). Trimming pared 6 bases from V and 4 bases from J, leaving 21 bases between. The CDR3 has 15 amino acids. CDR3 loop: CSASGPWEGGTEAFF. The CDR3 DNA is TGCAGTGCCTCCGGGCCCTGGGAGGGGGGCACTGAAGCTTTCTTT.